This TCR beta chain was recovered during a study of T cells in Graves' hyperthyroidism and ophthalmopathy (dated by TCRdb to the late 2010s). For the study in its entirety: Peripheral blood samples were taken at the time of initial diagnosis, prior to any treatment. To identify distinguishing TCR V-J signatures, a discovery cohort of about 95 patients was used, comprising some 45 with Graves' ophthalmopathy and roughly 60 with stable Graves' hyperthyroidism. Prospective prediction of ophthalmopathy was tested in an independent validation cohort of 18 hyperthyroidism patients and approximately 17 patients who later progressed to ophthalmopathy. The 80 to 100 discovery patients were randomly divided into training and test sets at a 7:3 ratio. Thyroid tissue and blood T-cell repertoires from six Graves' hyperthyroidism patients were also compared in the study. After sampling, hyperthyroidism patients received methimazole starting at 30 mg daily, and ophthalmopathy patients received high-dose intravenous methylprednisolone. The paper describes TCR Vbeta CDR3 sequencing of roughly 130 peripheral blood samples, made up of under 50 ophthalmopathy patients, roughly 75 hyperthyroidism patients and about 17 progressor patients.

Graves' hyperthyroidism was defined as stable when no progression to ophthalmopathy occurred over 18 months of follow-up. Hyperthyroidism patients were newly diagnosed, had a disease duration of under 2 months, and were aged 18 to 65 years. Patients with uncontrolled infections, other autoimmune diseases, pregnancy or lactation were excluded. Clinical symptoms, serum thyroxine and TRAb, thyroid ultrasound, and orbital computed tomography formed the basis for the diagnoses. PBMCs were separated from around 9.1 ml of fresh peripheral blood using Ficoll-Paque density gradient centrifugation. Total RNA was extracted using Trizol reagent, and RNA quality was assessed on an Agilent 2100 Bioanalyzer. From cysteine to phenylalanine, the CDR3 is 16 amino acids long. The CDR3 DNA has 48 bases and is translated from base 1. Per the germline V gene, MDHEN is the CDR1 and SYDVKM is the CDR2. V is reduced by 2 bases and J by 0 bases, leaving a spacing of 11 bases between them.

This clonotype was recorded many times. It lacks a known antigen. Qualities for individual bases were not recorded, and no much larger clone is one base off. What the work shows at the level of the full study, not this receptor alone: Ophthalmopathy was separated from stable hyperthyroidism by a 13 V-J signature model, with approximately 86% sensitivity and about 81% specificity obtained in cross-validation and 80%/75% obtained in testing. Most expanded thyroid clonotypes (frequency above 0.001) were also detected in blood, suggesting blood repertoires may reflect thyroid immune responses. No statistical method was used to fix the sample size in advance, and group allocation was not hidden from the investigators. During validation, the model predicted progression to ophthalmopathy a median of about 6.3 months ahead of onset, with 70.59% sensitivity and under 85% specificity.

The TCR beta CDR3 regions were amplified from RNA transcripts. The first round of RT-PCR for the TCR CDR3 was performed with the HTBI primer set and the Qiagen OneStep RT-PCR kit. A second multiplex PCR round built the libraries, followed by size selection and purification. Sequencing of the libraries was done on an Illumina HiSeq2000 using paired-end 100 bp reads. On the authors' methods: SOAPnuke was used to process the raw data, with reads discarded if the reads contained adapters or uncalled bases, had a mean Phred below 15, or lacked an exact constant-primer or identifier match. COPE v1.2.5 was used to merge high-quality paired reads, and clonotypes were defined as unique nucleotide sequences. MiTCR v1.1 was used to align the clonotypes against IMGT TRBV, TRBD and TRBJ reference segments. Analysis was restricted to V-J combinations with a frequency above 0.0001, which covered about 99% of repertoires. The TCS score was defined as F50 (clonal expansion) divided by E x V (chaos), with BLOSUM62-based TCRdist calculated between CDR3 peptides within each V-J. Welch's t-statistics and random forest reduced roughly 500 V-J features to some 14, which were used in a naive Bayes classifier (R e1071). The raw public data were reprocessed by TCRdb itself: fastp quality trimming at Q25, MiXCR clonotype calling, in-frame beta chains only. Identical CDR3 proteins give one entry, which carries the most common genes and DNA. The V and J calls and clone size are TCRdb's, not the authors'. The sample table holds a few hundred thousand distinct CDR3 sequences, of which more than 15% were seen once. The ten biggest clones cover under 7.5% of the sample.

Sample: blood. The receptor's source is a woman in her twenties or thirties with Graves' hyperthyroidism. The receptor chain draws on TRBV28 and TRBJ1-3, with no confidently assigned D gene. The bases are TGTGCCAGCAGTTTAGGACCCTTTGGCTCTGGAAACACCATATATTTT. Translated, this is CASSLGPFGSGNTIYF.